The rows below give T cell receptor beta chains drawn from one sample of a study of cytomegalovirus exposure and HLA in healthy donors. Sequencing used immunoSEQ multiplex PCR; TCRdb keeps in-frame clones, though not all of them. The sample holds approximately 240,000 clones; 82% are singletons and the top ten take over 5%. The sample comprised PBMCs. The source of these receptors is a middle-aged woman in good health and CMV-seropositive. CDR3s leave out the opening cysteine and the closing phenylalanine or tryptophan. D genes are given only for firm matches.

>TRBV6-6|-
ASRPTTASYEQY
>TRBV30|-
AWAGGEKLF
>TRBV9|TRBD2
ASSPTSGRVYEQF
>TRBV7-6|TRBD1
ASSLDPRDSLRRGYT
>TRBV7-2|TRBD2
ASSLEGSGISYEQY
>TRBV25-1|-
ASMRDTEAF
>TRBV10-3|TRBD2
AISESSLRIAGASGEQF
>TRBV29-1|-
SVDTGFTLNYGYT
>TRBV2|-
ASSDAYRSYGYT
>TRBV7-6|-
ASSLLLHGGTGELF
>TRBV4-2|-
ASSHYRAYYGYT
>TRBV5-4|TRBD2
ASSRGLAGAGGSYNEQF
>TRBV9|TRBD2
ASSVDPGTSLNIQY
>TRBV6-6|TRBD1
ASSYQGAHTEAF
>TRBV10-3|-
AIREGGQPQH
>TRBV5-1|-
ASKSEGDYEQY
>TRBV7-2|TRBD1
ASSANQGATEAF
>TRBV7-2|-
ASSRENYGYT
>TRBV6-5|-
ASSYERRGNNYGYT
>TRBV13|-
ASSSGVGYYNEQF
>TRBV2|TRBD1
ASRGQGKEKLF
>TRBV11-3|-
ASSLDRNEQF
>TRBV6-5|-
ASSRDRDYGYT
>TRBV2|-
ASSREGPEAF
>TRBV2|TRBD2
ASSPPGLAVYNEQF